This TCR beta chain was identified during a study of shared clonotypes between healthy human individuals. The germline CDR1 and CDR2 sequences are SNHLY and FYNNEI. This CDR3 has 15 amino acids. Germline trimming cut 3 bases from V and 3 bases from J; bases unmatched to any gene: 2. CD45RO negativity and positive selection for CCR7 defined naive CD8 cells, a population that excluded terminally differentiated effector memory CD45RA+ cells. Profiled with immunoSEQ multiplex PCR; TCRdb holds only in-frame clones, not every one. The sample carries about 2 million clones, just under 95% recorded once. The sample was naive CD8+ T cells sorted from blood. The chain couples TRBV2 to TRBJ2-3; 11 bases fit TRBD2. The TCR was taken from a man aged 18 to 30 in good health. This CDR3 reads CASSDTSGGTDTQYF. The CDR3, as DNA: TGTGCCAGCAGTGATACTAGCGGGGGAACAGATACGCAGTATTTT.